This TCR beta chain was captured in a study of T cell responses to AZD1222 COVID-19 vaccine. V was clipped by 0 bases and J by 1 base, with 10 bases between them. Germline CDR1 is LNHDA and CDR2 is SQIVND (reference sequence). The CDR3 spans 15 residues. General observations from the study: Compared with day 0, the breadth and depth of the Spike-specific TCR repertoire rose significantly after two doses of AZD1222. Vaccine-related CD4 TCRs covered spike, predominating at 160-218 and 743-854.

In regard to this clone: Its antigen remains unidentified.

TCRdb's table, derived via immunoSEQ multiplex PCR, lists solely in-frame clones and lacks some. The sample shows about 180,000 clones, approximately 94% of them seen only once. The TCR sequence derives from an adult who received the AZD1222 COVID-19 vaccine. The rearrangement uses TRBV19 and TRBJ2-7; D may match TRBD1 or TRBD2 (5 bases each). The sample was peripheral blood, taken 28 days after the second AZD1222 dose. The CDR3 loop is CASSIDGDGSYEQYF. CDR3 bases: TGTGCCAGTAGTATAGATGGGGACGGGTCCTACGAGCAGTACTTC.